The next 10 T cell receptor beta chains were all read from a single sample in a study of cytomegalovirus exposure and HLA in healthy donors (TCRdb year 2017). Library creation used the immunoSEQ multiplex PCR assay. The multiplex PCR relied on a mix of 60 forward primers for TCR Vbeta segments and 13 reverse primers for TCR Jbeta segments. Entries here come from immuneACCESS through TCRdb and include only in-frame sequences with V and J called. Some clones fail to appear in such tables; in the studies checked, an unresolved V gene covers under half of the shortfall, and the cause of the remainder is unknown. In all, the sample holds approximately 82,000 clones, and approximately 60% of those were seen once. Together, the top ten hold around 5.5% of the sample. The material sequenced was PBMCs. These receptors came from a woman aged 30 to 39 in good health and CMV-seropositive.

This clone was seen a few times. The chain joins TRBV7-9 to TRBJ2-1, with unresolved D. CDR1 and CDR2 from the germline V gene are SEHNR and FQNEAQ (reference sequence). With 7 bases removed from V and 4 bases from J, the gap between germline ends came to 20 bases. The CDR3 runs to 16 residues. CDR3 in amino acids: CASTSREPYPYNEQFF. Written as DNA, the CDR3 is TGTGCCAGCACCTCACGTGAGCCCTACCCTTACAATGAGCAGTTCTTC.

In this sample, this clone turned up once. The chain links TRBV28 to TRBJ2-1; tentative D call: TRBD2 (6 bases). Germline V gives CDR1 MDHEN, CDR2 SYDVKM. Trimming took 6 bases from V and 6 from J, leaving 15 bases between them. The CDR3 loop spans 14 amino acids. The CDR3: CASRLGTGGNEQFF. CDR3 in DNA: TGTGCCAGCAGACTAGGGACTGGGGGCAATGAGCAGTTCTTC.

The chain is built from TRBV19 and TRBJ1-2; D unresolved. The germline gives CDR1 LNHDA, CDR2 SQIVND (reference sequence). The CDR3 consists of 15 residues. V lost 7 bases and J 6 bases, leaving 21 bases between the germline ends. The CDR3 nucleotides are TGTGCCAGTAACGGGGTAGGGAGGATTTCGAATGGCTACACCTTC. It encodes CASNGVGRISNGYTF.

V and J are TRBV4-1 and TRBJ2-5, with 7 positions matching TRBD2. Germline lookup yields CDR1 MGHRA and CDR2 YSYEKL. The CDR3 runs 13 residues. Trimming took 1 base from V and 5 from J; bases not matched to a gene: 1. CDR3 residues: CASSQVSGETQYF. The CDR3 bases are TGCGCCAGCAGCCAAGTTAGCGGGGAGACCCAGTACTTC.

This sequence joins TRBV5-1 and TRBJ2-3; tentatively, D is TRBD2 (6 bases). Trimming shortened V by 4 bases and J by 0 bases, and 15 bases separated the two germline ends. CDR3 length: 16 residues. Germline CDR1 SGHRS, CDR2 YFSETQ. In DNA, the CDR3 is TGCGCCAGCAGCCCCTACCGGGACTCCAGCACAGATACGCAGTATTTT. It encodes CASSPYRDSSTDTQYF.

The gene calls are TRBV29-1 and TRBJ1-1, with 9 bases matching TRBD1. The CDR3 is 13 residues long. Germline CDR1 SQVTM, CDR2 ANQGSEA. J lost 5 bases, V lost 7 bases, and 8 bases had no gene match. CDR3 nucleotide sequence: TGCAGCGGCGCCGGGACAGGGTGGACTGAAGCTTTCTTT. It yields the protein CSGAGTGWTEAFF.

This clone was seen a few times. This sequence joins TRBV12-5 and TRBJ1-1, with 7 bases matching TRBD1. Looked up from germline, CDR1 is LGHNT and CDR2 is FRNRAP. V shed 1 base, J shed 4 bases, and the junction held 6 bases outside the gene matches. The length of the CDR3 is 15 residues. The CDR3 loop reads CASGLGQGRGTEAFF. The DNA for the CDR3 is TGTGCTAGTGGTTTGGGACAGGGTCGGGGCACTGAAGCTTTCTTT.

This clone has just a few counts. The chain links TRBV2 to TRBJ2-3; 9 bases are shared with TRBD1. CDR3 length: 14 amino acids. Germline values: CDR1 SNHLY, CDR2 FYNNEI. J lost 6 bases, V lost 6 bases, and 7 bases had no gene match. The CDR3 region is CASRPQGAADTQYF. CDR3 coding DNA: TGTGCCAGCAGACCACAGGGGGCGGCGGATACGCAGTATTTT. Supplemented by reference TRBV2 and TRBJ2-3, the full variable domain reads EPEVTQTPSHQVTQMGQEVILRCVPISNHLYFYWYRQILGQKVEFLVSFYNNEISEKSEIFDDQFSVERPDGSNFTLKIRSTKLEDSAMYFCASRPQGAADTQYFGPGTRLTVL.

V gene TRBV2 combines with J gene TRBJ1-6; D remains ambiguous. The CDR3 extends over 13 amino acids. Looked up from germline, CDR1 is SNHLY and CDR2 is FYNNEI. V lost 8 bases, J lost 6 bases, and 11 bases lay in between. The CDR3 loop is CASEQTFNSPLHF. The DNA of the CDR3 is TGTGCCAGCGAACAGACCTTTAATTCACCCCTCCACTTT.

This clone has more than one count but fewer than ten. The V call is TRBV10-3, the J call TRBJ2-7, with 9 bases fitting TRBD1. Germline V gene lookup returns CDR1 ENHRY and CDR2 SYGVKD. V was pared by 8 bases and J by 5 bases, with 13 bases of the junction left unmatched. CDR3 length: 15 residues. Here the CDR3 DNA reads TGTGCCATCCGGTCGGGACAGGGTTTCGAGGACGAGCAGTACTTC. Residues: CAIRSGQGFEDEQYF.